The 12 T cell receptor beta chains below all came from one sample that was sequenced in a study of cytomegalovirus exposure and HLA in healthy donors. The PCR ran on 60 Vbeta and 13 Jbeta primers. Sequenced by immunoSEQ multiplex PCR; TCRdb stores in-frame clones only, minus some. This table has tens of thousands of clones, 70% appearing once. The sequenced sample consisted of PBMCs. The receptors were gathered from a woman aged 60-70 years in good health and CMV-seropositive.

This chain joins TRBV2 and TRBJ2-1, with D maybe TRBD2 (6 bases). V dropped 6 bases and J dropped 10 bases, with 13 bases sitting between them. The CDR3 totals 12 residues. Germline CDR1 is SNHLY and CDR2 is FYNNEI. The CDR3 sequence: CASSPTGDEQFF. For the CDR3, the DNA is TGTGCCAGCAGCCCCACGGGGGACGAGCAGTTCTTC.

Comments on this clone: A junction end diverges from the germline sequence, so it may reflect a read error. J is TRBJ2-1 and V is TRBV7-9, with D possibly being TRBD2 (6 bases). The CDR3 covers 16 residues. Germline CDR1 is SEHNR and CDR2 is FQNEAQ (reference sequence). The CDR3 sequence is CSSSLTGLAPYNEQFF. CDR3 sequence (DNA): TGTTCCAGCAGCTTAACTGGGCTAGCGCCTTACAATGAGCAGTTCTTC.

The chain has TRBV7-8 and TRBJ1-1; the match to TRBD1 covers 8 bases. V dropped 1 base and J dropped 3; count of bases not matched to a gene: 1. Germline V gene data show CDR1 as SGHVS and CDR2 as FQNEAQ. The CDR3 consists of 14 residues. The CDR3 DNA sequence: TGTGCCAGCAGCTTAGACAGGGGGGACACTGAAGCTTTCTTT. Amino acids: CASSLDRGDTEAFF.

This clone was seen more than once but under ten times. The chain uses TRBV7-8 and TRBJ1-4; D is unclear. V was trimmed by 4 bases and J by 4 bases, leaving 13 bases between them. The CDR3 runs to 15 residues. Germline CDR1 and CDR2: SGHVS and FQNEAQ. The CDR3 here is CASSSTPSSNEKLFF. CDR3 sequence (DNA): TGTGCCAGCAGCTCGACACCCTCGAGTAATGAAAAACTGTTTTTT.

The count of this clone is one. J is TRBJ2-7 and V is TRBV5-4; 7 bases agree with TRBD1. The CDR3 covers 15 residues. The J segment lost 0 bases and the V segment lost 3 bases, leaving 6 bases of the junction unmatched. Germline V CDR1 and CDR2: SGHNT, YYREEE (reference sequence). CDR3 region: CASSSGQPFSYEQYF. CDR3 in DNA: TGTGCCAGCAGCTCGGGACAGCCCTTCTCCTACGAGCAGTACTTC.

The chain recombines TRBV10-1 with TRBJ1-1, with 9 bases matching TRBD1. Losses at the gene ends were 4 bases for V and 4 bases for J; bases not matched to a gene: 4. Germline lookup yields CDR1 WNHNN and CDR2 SYGVQD (reference sequence). CDR3 length: 14 amino acids. CDR3 region: CASSAGQGSTEAFF. DNA for the CDR3: TGCGCCAGCAGTGCCGGACAGGGGAGCACTGAAGCTTTCTTT.

The chain carries TRBV19 and TRBJ2-7; possible D gene TRBD1, 6 bases. Germline lookup yields CDR1 LNHDA and CDR2 SQIVND (reference sequence). The CDR3 has 14 residues. Trimming removed 6 bases from V and 5 bases from J, with 17 bases in between. CDR3 sequence reads: CASSPVGARDEQYF. CDR3 nucleotide sequence: TGTGCCAGTAGCCCAGTGGGGGCTCGGGACGAGCAGTACTTC. Variable domain in full (rest from reference TRBV19 and TRBJ2-7): DGGITQSPKYLFRKEGQNVTLSCEQNLNHDAMYWYRQDPGQGLRLIYYSQIVNDFQKGDIAEGYSVSREKKESFPLTVTSAQKNPTAFYLCASSPVGARDEQYFGPGTRLTVT.

The chain couples TRBV7-8 to TRBJ1-2; TRBD1 agrees at 7 bases. The germline gives CDR1 SGHVS, CDR2 FQNEAQ. V was pared by 5 bases and J by 3 bases, with 6 bases of the junction left unmatched. The CDR3 spans 14 residues. The CDR3 DNA reads as TGTGCCAGCAGCCAGGACGGGACAGACTATGGCTACACCTTC. It encodes CASSQDGTDYGYTF.

The chain combines TRBV10-1 with TRBJ1-1, with D possibly matching TRBD1 (5 bases). Germline CDR1 is WNHNN and CDR2 is SYGVQD (reference sequence). With 4 bases removed from V and 1 base from J, the gap between germline ends came to 10 bases. The CDR3 has 14 amino acids. The chain's CDR3 is CASSVSTGNTEAFF. The CDR3 nucleotides read TGCGCCAGCAGTGTTAGTACAGGGAACACTGAAGCTTTCTTT.

This clone was seen a single time. V gene TRBV7-6 combines with J gene TRBJ1-3, with TRBD1 matching 10 bases. Germline V lookup: CDR1 SGHVS, CDR2 FNYEAQ. CDR3 size: 15 residues. Unmatched junction bases numbered 0, after V lost 0 bases and J lost 4 bases. In DNA form, the CDR3 reads TGTGCCAGCAGCTTAGCGACAGGGGGCGGAAACACCATATATTTT. Translating gives CASSLATGGGNTIYF.

The CDR3 coding sequence is TGTGCCAGCAGCTTAGGGGGTGGGGGGGTGGGTGATACGCAGTATTTT. Protein: CASSLGGGGVGDTQYF. The V gene is TRBV7-2, the J gene TRBJ2-3; 7 bases fit TRBD2. The CDR3 has 16 residues. Per germline, CDR1 SGHTA and CDR2 FQGNSA. Unmatched junction bases numbered 10, after V lost 1 base and J lost 6 bases. The complete variable domain, with remaining parts taken from reference TRBV7-2 and TRBJ2-3, reads GAGVSQSPSNKVTEKGKDVELRCDPISGHTALYWYRQSLGQGLEFLIYFQGNSAPDKSGLPSDRFSAERTGGSVSTLTIQRTQQEDSAVYLCASSLGGGGVGDTQYFGPGTRLTVL.

This chain links TRBV6-5 with TRBJ1-2; 8 positions match TRBD1. CDR1 and CDR2 from the germline V gene are MNHEY and SVGAGI. This CDR3 has 13 amino acids. V dropped 5 bases and J dropped 8; count of bases not matched to a gene: 7. The CDR3 is CASSERTGNGYTF. The CDR3 bases are TGTGCCAGCAGTGAAAGGACAGGGAACGGCTACACCTTC.